These 17 T cell receptor beta chains originate from one sample sequenced in a study of Graves' ophthalmopathy and Graves' hyperthyroidism. Transcripts of RNA were the source for amplifying TCR beta CDR3 regions. In the first round, RT-PCR was carried out with HTBI primers, and a multiplex PCR formed the second round. MiXCR, applied by TCRdb to the multiplex PCR reads, yields one record per CDR3 protein. The sample has around 1.1 million distinct CDR3 sequences; 36% are singletons. Sequenced input: peripheral blood or thyroid tissue (not recorded which). All receptors derive from an adult man with Graves' hyperthyroidism.

This clonotype was picked up a small number of times. The J gene is TRBJ2-7, the V gene TRBV5-6; tentative D call: TRBD2 (5 bases). With 6 bases removed from V and 3 bases from J, the gap between germline ends came to 13 bases. Germline V gene sequence: CDR1 SGHDT, CDR2 YYEEEE. The CDR3 spans 13 residues. This chain's CDR3 is CASTMRVNYEQYF. CDR3 bases: TGTGCCAGCACCATGCGGGTAAACTACGAGCAGTACTTC. The entire variable domain, with the rest obtained from reference TRBV5-6 and TRBJ2-7, is as follows: DAGVTQSPTHLIKTRGQQVTLRCSPKSGHDTVSWYQQALGQGPQFIFQYYEEEERQRGNFPDRFSGHQFPNYSSELNVNALLLGDSALYLCASTMRVNYEQYFGPGTRLTVT.

The V and J genes are TRBV15 and TRBJ2-5, with 10 bases identical to TRBD1. This CDR3 is built from 14 residues. CDR1 is LNHNV, CDR2 YYDKDF, per germline (reference sequence). The junction had 2 bases not matched to a gene; V was cut back by 3 bases and J by 4 bases. The CDR3 reads CATSRGQGTETQYF. CDR3 coding DNA: TGTGCCACCAGCAGGGGACAGGGGACAGAGACCCAGTACTTC.

In this sample, this clonotype turned up a few times. This sequence joins TRBV6-1 and TRBJ2-2; D is uncertain. The CDR3 has 13 amino acids. CDR1 and CDR2 from the germline V gene are MNHNS and SASEGT. Trimming cost V 5 bases and J 6 bases, with 10 bases left between them. The CDR3 is CASSYRSPGELFF. The CDR3 DNA is TGTGCCAGCAGTTACCGCTCCCCCGGGGAGCTGTTTTTT.

In its sample, this clonotype was seen a few times. V and J are TRBV12-3 or TRBV12-4 and TRBJ1-4, with a tentative D call TRBD1 (5 bases). This CDR3 has 13 residues. V lost 6 bases and J lost 8, with 13 bases in between. The CDR3 sequence: CASSRDWGEKLFF. CDR3 coding DNA: TGTGCCAGCAGCCGGGACTGGGGGGAAAAACTGTTTTTT.

This clonotype appeared a few times. Here the CDR3 reads CASSKAGGISYEQYF. As DNA, the CDR3 is TGTGCCAGTAGTAAAGCAGGGGGTATTTCCTACGAGCAGTACTTC. The chain couples TRBV19 to TRBJ2-7; 7 bases match TRBD1. The CDR3 runs 15 residues. Per the germline V gene, CDR1 is LNHDA and CDR2 is SQIVND (reference sequence). Trimming cost V 4 bases and J 1 base; bases outside gene matches: 7.

This clonotype showed up many times. This rearrangement joins TRBV10-3 to TRBJ1-4, with a weak D call TRBD1 (5 bases). There are 14 residues in the CDR3. The germline V gene encodes CDR1 ENHRY and CDR2 SYGVKD. Trimming shortened V by 0 bases and J by 11 bases, and 13 bases separated the two germline ends. The CDR3, as DNA: TGTGCCATCAGTGAGTCTCGGGGGTGGCAGAAACTGTTTTTT. Protein: CAISESRGWQKLFF.

This clonotype was seen at least ten times. The V gene is TRBV7-9, the J gene TRBJ1-2; 10 bases map to TRBD1. Germline trimming cut 5 bases from V and 4 bases from J; bases unmatched to any gene: 16. Germline V gene sequence: CDR1 SEHNR, CDR2 FQNEAQ (reference sequence). The CDR3 is 18 amino acids. The CDR3 DNA reads as TGTGCCAGCAGCGCATCACGGCGGGACAGGGGCTTTTCCTATGGCTACACCTTC. This codes for CASSASRRDRGFSYGYTF.

At least ten counts were recorded for this clonotype. Written as DNA, the CDR3 is TGTGCCAGCAGCTTCCCAACGGGACAGCTGAGGTACGAGCAGTACTTC. It translates to CASSFPTGQLRYEQYF. This sequence joins TRBV7-8 and TRBJ2-7, with 7 bases aligning to TRBD1. The V and J ends lost 3 bases and 4 bases, in that order; junction bases with no gene match: 12. Germline loops: CDR1 SGHVS, CDR2 FQNEAQ. This CDR3 has 16 residues. The full variable domain, completed using reference TRBV7-8 and TRBJ2-7, is GAGVSQSPRYKVAKRGQDVALRCDPISGHVSLFWYQQALGQGPEFLTYFQNEAQLDKSGLPSDRFFAERPEGSVSTLKIQRTQQEDSAVYLCASSFPTGQLRYEQYFGPGTRLTVT.

The chain has TRBV7-9 and TRBJ1-2, with D unclear. The germline CDR1 and CDR2 sequences are SEHNR and FQNEAQ (reference sequence). Between the trimmed V and J ends, which lost 0 bases and 7 bases, there was a span of 9 bases. The CDR3 contains 13 residues. The CDR3 region is CASSLAGERGYTF. As DNA, the CDR3 is TGTGCCAGCAGCTTAGCCGGGGAGCGTGGCTACACCTTC.

The V call is TRBV2, the J call TRBJ2-2; 12 bases align to TRBD2. CDR1 and CDR2 (germline): SNHLY, FYNNEI. After removal of 7 bases from V and 6 bases from J, the junction contained 3 bases not matched to a gene. The CDR3 runs 14 residues. Written as DNA, the CDR3 is TGTGCCAGCAAAAGACTAGCGGGAGCCGGGGAGCTGTTTTTT. This gives the protein CASKRLAGAGELFF.

This clonotype was seen a few times. The genes are TRBV29-1 and TRBJ2-5; the match to TRBD2 covers 9 bases. Germline lookup yields CDR1 SQVTM and CDR2 ANQGSEA. This CDR3 is built from 12 residues. V trimming: 8 bases; J trimming: 7 bases; junction bases outside the gene matches: 8. CDR3 sequence reads: CSLDSAGGTQYF. CDR3 in DNA: TGCAGCTTAGACTCAGCGGGAGGGACCCAGTACTTC.

The chain couples TRBV29-1 to TRBJ1-4; D call uncertain. CDR1 is SQVTM, CDR2 ANQGSEA, per germline. Trimming cost V 2 bases and J 6 bases, with 7 bases left between them. The CDR3 extends over 12 amino acids. CDR3 sequence: CSVERRDEKLFF. The CDR3 DNA reads as TGCAGCGTTGAACGTAGGGATGAAAAACTGTTTTTT.

This rearrangement joins TRBV5-1 to TRBJ1-1, with 12 bases matching TRBD1. From germline, CDR1 is SGHRS and CDR2 YFSETQ. V shed 0 bases, J shed 1 base, and the junction held 7 bases outside the gene matches. CDR3 length: 18 amino acids. The CDR3 coding sequence is TGCGCCAGCAGCTTGGTGCGGGACAGGGGGCCGTGGAACACTGAAGCTTTCTTT. This translates into CASSLVRDRGPWNTEAFF.

The CDR3 sequence: CATSDTGRSYEQYF. The CDR3 DNA is TGTGCCACCTCGGATACGGGACGCTCCTACGAGCAGTACTTC. The genes are TRBV24-1 and TRBJ2-7; either TRBD1 or TRBD2 may supply D (5 bases each). Germline-derived CDR1 and CDR2 are KGHDR and SFDVKD. Trimming took 9 bases from V and 0 from J, leaving 14 bases between them. The CDR3 is made up of 14 amino acids.

This clonotype was counted only a few times. V gene TRBV20-1 combines with J gene TRBJ2-1; D remains ambiguous. CDR3 length: 11 residues. The germline V gene has CDR1 DFQATT and CDR2 SNEGSKA (reference sequence). The ends were cut back, 3 bases at V and 7 bases at J, with 7 bases in the middle. CDR3 sequence reads: CSASDWNEQFF. CDR3 bases: TGCAGTGCTAGCGATTGGAATGAGCAGTTCTTC.

The chain carries TRBV12-3 or TRBV12-4 and TRBJ2-7; D gene ambiguous. The CDR3 loop spans 13 amino acids. V was shortened by 3 bases and J by 2 bases, with 8 bases between the two germline ends. CDR3 protein: CASSFTETYEQYF. The CDR3, as DNA: TGTGCCAGCAGTTTCACGGAAACCTACGAGCAGTACTTC.

This clonotype showed up many times. The rearrangement uses TRBV14 and TRBJ1-2, with D perhaps TRBD1 (6 bases). The length of the CDR3 is 14 residues. Germline V gene lookup returns CDR1 SGHDN and CDR2 FVKESK. The V end lost 3 bases, the J end lost 2 bases, and 10 bases lay between the germline ends. CDR3 in amino acids: CASSQGRGNYGYTF. The CDR3 DNA sequence: TGTGCCAGCAGCCAGGGCAGGGGAAACTATGGCTACACCTTC. Based on the CDR3 plus reference TRBV14 and TRBJ1-2, the full variable domain is EAGVTQFPSHSVIEKGQTVTLRCDPISGHDNLYWYRRVMGKEIKFLLHFVKESKQDESGMPNNRFLAERTGGTYSTLKVQPAELEDSGVYFCASSQGRGNYGYTFGSGTRLTVV.